These 12 T cell receptor beta chains were sequenced from one sample in a study of blood T cell repertoires in COVID-19. Libraries were prepared by immunoSEQ multiplex PCR; TCRdb keeps only in-frame clonotypes and omits some of them. The sample lists fewer than 250,000 clones, approximately 90% occurring once. The sample taken for sequencing was peripheral blood. The receptor set was obtained from a man between 60 and 70 years old with COVID-19, enrolled during active disease.

The chain couples TRBV7-3 to TRBJ2-2, with D possibly matching TRBD2 (6 bases). Germline CDR1 reads SGHTA; CDR2 reads FQGTGA. The CDR3 is 17 amino acids. With 1 base removed from V and 0 bases from J, the gap between germline ends came to 12 bases. The CDR3 loop reads CASSLKVADANTGELFF. DNA for the CDR3: TGTGCCAGCAGCTTAAAAGTAGCGGACGCGAACACCGGGGAGCTGTTTTTT.

The rearrangement joins TRBV5-4 to TRBJ2-7; a possible D gene is TRBD2 (6 bases). The germline V and J ends were trimmed by 4 bases and 0 bases, with 14 bases remaining between them. This CDR3 has 15 amino acids. Germline assignment: CDR1 SGHNT and CDR2 YYREEE (reference sequence). CDR3 nucleotide sequence: TGTGCCAGCAGCCGAGGGGACTTCGGCTCCTACGAGCAGTACTTC. Translation gives CASSRGDFGSYEQYF.

This CDR3 is CASSAFSGLSYNEQFF. The CDR3 DNA follows: TGTGCCAGCAGTGCATTTAGCGGGCTCTCCTACAATGAGCAGTTCTTC. The chain uses TRBV25-1 and TRBJ2-1; 7 positions agree with TRBD2. The CDR3 is 16 amino acids. V lost 4 bases and J lost 0; bases outside the gene matches: 6. Germline V gene lookup returns CDR1 MGHDK and CDR2 SYGVNS.

The rearrangement uses TRBV3-1 (or the pseudogene TRBV3-2) and TRBJ1-2; maybe TRBD1 (6 bases). This CDR3 is 14 amino acids long. With 4 bases removed from V and 8 bases from J, the gap between germline ends came to 17 bases. Looked up from germline, CDR1 is LGHDT and CDR2 is YNNKEL (reference sequence). The CDR3 spells CASSPNTQGRGYTF. CDR3 nucleotides: TGTGCCAGCAGCCCAAACACACAGGGTCGGGGCTACACCTTC.

This CDR3 is CASSVAASGGAQETQYF. CDR3 DNA: TGTGCCAGCAGCGTAGCGGCTAGCGGGGGGGCCCAAGAGACCCAGTACTTC. The gene calls are TRBV9 and TRBJ2-5, with 12 bases aligning to TRBD2. The CDR3 loop spans 17 amino acids. V lost 0 bases to trimming and J lost 1 base; unmatched junction nucleotides: 4. Germline loops: CDR1 SGDLS, CDR2 YYNGEE.

In nucleotides, the CDR3 is TGTGCCAGCAGTTTGGGGGCTAACCCTAGCACAGATACGCAGTATTTT. Its protein is CASSLGANPSTDTQYF. The chain couples TRBV6-2 or TRBV6-3 to TRBJ2-3; tentative D call: TRBD1 (6 bases). Between the trimmed V and J ends, which lost 4 bases and 0 bases, there was a span of 14 bases. This CDR3 has 16 amino acids. Germline V gene data show CDR1 as MNHEY and CDR2 as SVGEGT.

The rearrangement uses TRBV30 and TRBJ1-6; 7 nucleotides match TRBD1. J gave up 3 bases and V 0 bases, and 5 bases lay outside the gene matches. The germline gives CDR1 GTSNPN, CDR2 SVGIG (reference sequence). The CDR3 runs 16 residues. DNA of the CDR3: TGTGCCTGGAGTGTAGGGGGACAGAGCTATAATTCACCCCTCCACTTT. Translating gives CAWSVGGQSYNSPLHF.

The chain carries TRBV11-2 and TRBJ2-5; unclear D gene. Germline V gene data show CDR1 as SGHAT and CDR2 as FQNNGV. The ends were cut back, 0 bases at V and 1 base at J, with 6 bases in the middle. The CDR3 is made up of 14 amino acids. The CDR3, as DNA: TGTGCCAGCAGCTTAGAGGCAGGCCAAGAGACCCAGTACTTC. Amino acid sequence: CASSLEAGQETQYF.

The chain joins TRBV6-6 to TRBJ1-3; 8 positions match TRBD1. Germline CDR1 is MNHNY and CDR2 is SVGAGI (reference sequence). CDR3 length: 16 residues. V lost 7 bases, J lost 0 bases, and 8 bases stayed unmatched. CDR3 residues: CASIGQGLVSGNTIYF. CDR3 sequence (DNA): TGTGCCAGCATCGGACAGGGCTTAGTCTCTGGAAACACCATATATTTT.

CDR3: CASFHSGGGHEQFF. The CDR3 nucleotides read TGCGCCAGCTTCCATAGCGGGGGCGGACATGAGCAGTTCTTC. The chain links TRBV10-2 to TRBJ2-1; 9 nucleotides line up with TRBD2. J lost 8 bases, V lost 8 bases, and 10 bases had no gene match. The CDR3 is made up of 14 amino acids. Germline CDR1 is WSHSY and CDR2 is SAAADI.

The chain has TRBV7-2 and TRBJ2-7, with unresolved D. V lost 3 bases and J lost 8, with 23 bases in between. Germline CDR1 reads SGHTA; CDR2 reads FQGNSA. The CDR3 is made up of 16 amino acids. CDR3 nucleotide sequence: TGTGCCAGCAGCTTTGCCTTTAACAGCTTTCGGTTCAAGCAGTACTTC. It yields the protein CASSFAFNSFRFKQYF.

This chain links TRBV6-1 with TRBJ1-2; the match to TRBD1 covers 8 bases. Germline V gives CDR1 MNHNS, CDR2 SASEGT. The CDR3 has 14 residues. V dropped 8 bases and J dropped 4; count of bases not matched to a gene: 9. The CDR3 DNA is TGTGCCAGCTTAATGGACAGGGTAGGCTATGGCTACACCTTC. It translates to CASLMDRVGYGYTF.